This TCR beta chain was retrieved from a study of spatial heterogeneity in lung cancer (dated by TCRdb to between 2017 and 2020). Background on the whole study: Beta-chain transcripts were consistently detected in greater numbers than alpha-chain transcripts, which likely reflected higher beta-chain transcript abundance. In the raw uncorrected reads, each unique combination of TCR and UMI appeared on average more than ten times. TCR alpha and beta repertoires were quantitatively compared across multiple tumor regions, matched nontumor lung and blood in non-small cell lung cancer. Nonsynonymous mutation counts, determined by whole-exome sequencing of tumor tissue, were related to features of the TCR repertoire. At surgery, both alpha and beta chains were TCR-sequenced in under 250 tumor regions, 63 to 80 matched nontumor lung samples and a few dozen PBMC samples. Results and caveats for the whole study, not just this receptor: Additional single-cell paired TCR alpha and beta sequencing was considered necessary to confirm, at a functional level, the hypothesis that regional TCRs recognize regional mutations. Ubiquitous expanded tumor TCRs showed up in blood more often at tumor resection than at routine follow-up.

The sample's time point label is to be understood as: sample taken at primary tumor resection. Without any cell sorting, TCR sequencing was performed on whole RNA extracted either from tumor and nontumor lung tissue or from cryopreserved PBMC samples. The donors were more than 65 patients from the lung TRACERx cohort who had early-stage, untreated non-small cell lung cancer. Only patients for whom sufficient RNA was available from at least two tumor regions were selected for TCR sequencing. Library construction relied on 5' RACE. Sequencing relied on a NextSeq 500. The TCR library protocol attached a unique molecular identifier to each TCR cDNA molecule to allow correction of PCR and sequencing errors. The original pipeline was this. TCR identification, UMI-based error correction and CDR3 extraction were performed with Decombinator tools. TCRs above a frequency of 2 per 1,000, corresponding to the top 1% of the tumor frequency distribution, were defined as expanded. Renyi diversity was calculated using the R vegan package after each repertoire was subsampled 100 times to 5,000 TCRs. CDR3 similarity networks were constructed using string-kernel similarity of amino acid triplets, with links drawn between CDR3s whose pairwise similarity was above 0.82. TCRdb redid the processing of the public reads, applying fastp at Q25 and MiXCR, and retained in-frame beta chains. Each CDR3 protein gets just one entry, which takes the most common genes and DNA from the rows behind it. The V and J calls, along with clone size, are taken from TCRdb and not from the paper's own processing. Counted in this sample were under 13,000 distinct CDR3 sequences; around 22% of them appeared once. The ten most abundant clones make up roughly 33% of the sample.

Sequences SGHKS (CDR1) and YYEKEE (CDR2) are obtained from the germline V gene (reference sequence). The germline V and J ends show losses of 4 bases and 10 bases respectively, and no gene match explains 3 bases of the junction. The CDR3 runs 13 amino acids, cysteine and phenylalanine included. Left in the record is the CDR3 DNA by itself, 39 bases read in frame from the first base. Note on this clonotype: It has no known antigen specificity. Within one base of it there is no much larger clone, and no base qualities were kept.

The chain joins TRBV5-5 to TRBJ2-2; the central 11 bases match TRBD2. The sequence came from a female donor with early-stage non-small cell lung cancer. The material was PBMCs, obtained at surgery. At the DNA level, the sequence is TGTGCCAGCAGCCGGGGACTAGCGGAGGAGCTGTTTTTT. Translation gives CASSRGLAEELFF.